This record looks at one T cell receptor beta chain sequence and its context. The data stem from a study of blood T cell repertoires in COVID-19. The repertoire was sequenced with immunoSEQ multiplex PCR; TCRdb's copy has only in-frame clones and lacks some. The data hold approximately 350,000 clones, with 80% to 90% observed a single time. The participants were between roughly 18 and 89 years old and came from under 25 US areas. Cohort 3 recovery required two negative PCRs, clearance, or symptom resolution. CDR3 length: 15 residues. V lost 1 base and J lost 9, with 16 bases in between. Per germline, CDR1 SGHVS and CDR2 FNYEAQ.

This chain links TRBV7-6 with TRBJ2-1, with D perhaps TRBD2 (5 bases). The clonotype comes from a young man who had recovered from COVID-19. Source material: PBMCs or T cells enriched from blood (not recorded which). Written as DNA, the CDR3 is TGTGCCAGCAGCTTAGGACTCCTTCTGAGCGGTGAGCAGTTCTTC. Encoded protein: CASSLGLLLSGEQFF.